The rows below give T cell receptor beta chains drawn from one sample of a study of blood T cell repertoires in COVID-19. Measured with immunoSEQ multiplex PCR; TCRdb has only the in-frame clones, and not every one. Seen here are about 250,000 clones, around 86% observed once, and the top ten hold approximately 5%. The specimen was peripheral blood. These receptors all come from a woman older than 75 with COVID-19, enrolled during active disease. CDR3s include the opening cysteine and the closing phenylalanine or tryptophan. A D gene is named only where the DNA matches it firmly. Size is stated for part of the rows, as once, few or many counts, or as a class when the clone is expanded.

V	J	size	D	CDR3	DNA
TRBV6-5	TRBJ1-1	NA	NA	CASTLLTGGTEAFF	TGTGCCAGCACCTTACTGACGGGGGGGACTGAAGCTTTCTTT
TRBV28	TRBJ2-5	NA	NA	CASSSSTQYF	TGTGCCAGCAGTTCCTCGACCCAGTACTTC
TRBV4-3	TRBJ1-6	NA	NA	CASSQDASTPRLHF	TGCGCCAGCAGCCAAGATGCGAGTACGCCAAGACTCCACTTT
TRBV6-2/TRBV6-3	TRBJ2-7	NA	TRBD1	CASSYITGQGASYEQYF	TGTGCCAGCAGTTACATTACGGGACAGGGGGCTTCCTACGAGCAGTACTTC
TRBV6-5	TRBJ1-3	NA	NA	CASSPGRAGNTIYF	TGTGCCAGCAGTCCCGGGAGGGCTGGAAACACCATATATTTT
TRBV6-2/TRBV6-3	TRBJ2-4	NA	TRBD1	CASTPRTGLGQAKNIQYF	TGTGCCAGCACCCCCCGGACAGGGTTGGGCCAAGCCAAAAACATTCAGTACTTC
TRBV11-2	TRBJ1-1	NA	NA	CASSFSGSNTEAFF	TGTGCCAGCAGCTTTTCGGGGTCGAACACTGAAGCTTTCTTT
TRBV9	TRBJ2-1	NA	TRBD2	CASSVIAGFEQFF	TGTGCCAGCAGCGTCATAGCGGGGTTTGAGCAGTTCTTC
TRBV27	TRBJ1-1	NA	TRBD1	CASKGAGNTEAFF	TGTGCCAGCAAGGGGGCGGGCAACACTGAAGCTTTCTTT
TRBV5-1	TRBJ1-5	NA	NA	CASSPGRGNQPQHF	TGCGCCAGCAGCCCGGGCAGGGGAAATCAGCCCCAGCATTTT
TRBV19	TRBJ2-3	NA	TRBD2	CASTTSGGIDTQYF	TGTGCCAGTACGACTAGCGGGGGGATAGATACGCAGTATTTT
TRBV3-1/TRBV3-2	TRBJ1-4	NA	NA	CASSPRQPGGEKLFF	TGTGCCAGCAGCCCTCGACAGCCCGGAGGGGAAAAACTGTTTTTT
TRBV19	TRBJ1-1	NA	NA	CASRRGRVSNTEAFF	TGTGCCAGTAGAAGGGGGAGGGTATCGAACACTGAAGCTTTCTTT
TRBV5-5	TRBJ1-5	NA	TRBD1	CASSLVVGGAGQPQHF	TGTGCCAGCAGCTTGGTGGTAGGGGGCGCAGGTCAGCCCCAGCATTTT
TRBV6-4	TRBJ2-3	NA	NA	CASGGTSTDTQYF	TGTGCCAGCGGTGGGACTAGCACAGATACGCAGTATTTT
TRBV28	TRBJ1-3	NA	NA	CASSLVAGNTIYF	TGTGCCAGCAGTTTGGTAGCTGGAAACACCATATATTTT
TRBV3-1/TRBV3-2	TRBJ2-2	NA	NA	CASSQGLRTGELFF	TGTGCCAGCAGCCAGGGACTTAGAACCGGGGAGCTGTTTTTT
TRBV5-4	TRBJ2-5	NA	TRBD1	CASSTGTAYQETQYF	TGTGCCAGCAGCACCGGGACAGCGTACCAAGAGACCCAGTACTTC
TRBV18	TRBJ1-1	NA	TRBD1	CASSLGQGRDTEAFF	TGTGCCAGCTCACTTGGACAGGGACGGGACACTGAAGCTTTCTTT
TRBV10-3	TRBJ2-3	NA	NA	CAITKDSSPDTQYF	TGTGCCATCACCAAGGACAGCTCCCCGGATACGCAGTATTTT
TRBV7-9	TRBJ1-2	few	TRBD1	CASSLVGQGVYTF	TGTGCCAGCAGCTTAGTAGGACAGGGGGTTTACACCTTC
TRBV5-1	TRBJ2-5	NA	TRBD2	CASSLTPAGSGETQYF	TGCGCCAGCAGCTTGACGCCAGCGGGAAGTGGGGAGACCCAGTACTTC
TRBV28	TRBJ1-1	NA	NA	CASSLWAAERTEAFF	TGTGCCAGCAGTTTATGGGCGGCAGAGAGGACTGAAGCTTTCTTT
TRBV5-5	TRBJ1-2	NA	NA	CASSLVRGNSNYGYTF	TGTGCCAGCAGCTTGGTTAGGGGAAATTCCAACTATGGCTACACCTTC
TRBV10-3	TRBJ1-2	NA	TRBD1	CAISAETGIDGYTF	TGTGCCATCAGTGCAGAGACAGGGATAGATGGCTACACCTTC
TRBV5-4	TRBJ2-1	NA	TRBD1	CASSQDRGSYNEQFF	TGTGCCAGCAGCCAAGACAGGGGTTCCTACAATGAGCAGTTCTTC
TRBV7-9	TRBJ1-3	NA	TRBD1	CASSERTGGASGNTIYF	TGTGCCAGCAGCGAGAGGACAGGGGGCGCGTCAGGAAACACCATATATTTT